This T cell receptor beta chain was found in a study of CD8 T cells in Susac syndrome (dated by TCRdb to 2018 to 2020). Broadly, across the study: Repertoire sequencing was used to test whether CD8+ T cell activation and differentiation in Susac syndrome was antigen driven.

Broad study findings and their caveats: The TCR sequencing and HLA analysis was acknowledged to have included a relatively small number of individuals.

Reading the germline V gene gives CDR1 MDHEN and CDR2 SYDVKM. From the cysteine through the phenylalanine, the CDR3 covers 13 amino acids. The sequence is cut down to CDR3 DNA, 39 bases in frame from base 1. V is clipped by 7 bases and J by 9 bases, and the sequence between their germline boundaries is 16 bases long. Peripheral blood CD8+ and CD4+ T cells from healthy donors, Susac syndrome patients and multiple sclerosis patients were profiled using high-throughput TCR beta sequencing. The multiple sclerosis controls were treatment-naive patients whose relapsing-remitting disease, either stable or active, fulfilled the revised McDonald criteria. Bulk CD8+ and CD4+ T cells were purified magnetically by negative isolation, whereas CD8+ TEMRA cells were enriched by FACS. Blood was drawn into EDTA tubes, processed within 24 hours, and PBMCs were isolated by density gradient centrifugation. PBMCs intended for TCR sequencing were frozen in liquid nitrogen and were later thawed in a 37 degrees C water bath. The sorted or isolated CD4+, CD8+ and CD8+ TEMRA cells had a purity of 90% or higher.

Regarding this clonotype: The antigen this receptor binds is unknown. No qualities accompany the bases; no much larger clone lies one base away.

RNA was extracted using the RNeasy kit, and about 0.45 to 1 ug of the RNA was reverse transcribed with random hexamers. TCR beta CDR3 regions were amplified with the immunoSEQ multiplex PCR assay covering 54 Vbeta and 13 Jbeta segments. To correct PCR amplification bias, a synthetic template baseline was used for both primer optimization and computational correction. On the study's bioinformatics: Reads were assigned to V, D and J genes according to IMGT and analyzed in immunoSEQ Analyzer, with only productive sequences retained. To calculate clonality, Shannon entropy was normalized by log2 of the number of productive unique sequences and then subtracted from one. For each patient and control, public and private clones were evaluated among the 100 most prevalent clones. Clones were defined as Susac-specific if absent from the healthy and MS cohorts, from roughly 1,100 published viral clones and from other ImmuneACCESS disease sequences. The public reads were reanalyzed by TCRdb: fastp trimming at Q25, MiXCR alignment, in-frame beta chains only. Rows with a matching CDR3 protein are joined into one entry that keeps the most common DNA and genes. TCRdb assigned the V and J calls; the authors' analysis was not used. Across this sample there are some 260,000 distinct CDR3 sequences, with 85% to 95% seen only once. The ten biggest clones cover 0.065% to 0.08% of the sample.

The source material was CD4+ T cells from PBMCs. The TCR comes from a human donor with multiple sclerosis. Here the chain combines TRBV28 and TRBJ1-5; D gene: possibly TRBD1, on 5 matching bases. The DNA is as follows: TGTGCCAGCACTCCCGGGGGGAATGGGCCCCAGCATTTT. This codes for CASTPGGNGPQHF.